The clone carrying this T cell receptor beta chain was seen a single time. The sample comes from a study of blood T cell repertoires in COVID-19. The repertoire was sequenced with immunoSEQ multiplex PCR; TCRdb's copy has only in-frame clones and lacks some. The sample has 250,000 to 300,000 clones; around nine tenths are singletons. This CDR3 is built from 16 residues. CDR1 and CDR2 (germline): LNHDA, SQIVND (reference sequence). Trimming removed 8 bases from V and 5 bases from J, with 22 bases in between. The chain has TRBV19 and TRBJ1-5; perhaps TRBD1 as D (5 bases). The receptor was derived from a woman aged 60-75 years who had recovered from COVID-19. The sample taken for sequencing was PBMCs or T cells enriched from blood (not recorded which). The CDR3 region is CASATDYQGGDQPQHF. The CDR3 bases are TGTGCCAGTGCAACCGACTATCAGGGCGGGGATCAGCCCCAGCATTTT.